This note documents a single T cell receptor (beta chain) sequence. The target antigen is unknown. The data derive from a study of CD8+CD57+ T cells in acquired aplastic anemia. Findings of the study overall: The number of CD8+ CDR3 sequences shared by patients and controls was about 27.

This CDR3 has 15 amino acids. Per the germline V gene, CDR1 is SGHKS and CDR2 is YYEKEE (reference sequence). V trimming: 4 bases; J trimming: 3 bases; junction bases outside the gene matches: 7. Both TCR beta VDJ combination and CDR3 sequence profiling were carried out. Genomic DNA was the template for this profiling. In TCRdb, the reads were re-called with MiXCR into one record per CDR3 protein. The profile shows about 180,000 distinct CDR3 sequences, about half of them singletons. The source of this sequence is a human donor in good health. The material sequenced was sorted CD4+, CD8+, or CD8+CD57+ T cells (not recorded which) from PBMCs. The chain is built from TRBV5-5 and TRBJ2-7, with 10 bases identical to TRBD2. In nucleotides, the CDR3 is TGTGCCAGCAGCGTGACTAGCGGGCCCCTCTACGAGCAGTACTTC. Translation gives CASSVTSGPLYEQYF.